The subject of this entry is one TCR beta chain. This entry belongs to a study of cytomegalovirus exposure and HLA in healthy donors. The CDR3 is 14 residues long. The germline CDR1 and CDR2 sequences are LGHNA and YNFKEQ. V was cut by 0 bases and J by 2 bases, with 5 bases left in between. Data came from immunoSEQ multiplex PCR; TCRdb stores just in-frame clones and leaves some out. Of around 100,000 clones in the sample, around 85% were seen once. This sequence originates from a man aged 18 to 30 in good health and CMV-seropositive. The sequencing sample was made of PBMCs. This chain joins TRBV4-2 and TRBJ2-1, with unresolved D. Here the CDR3 DNA reads TGTGCCAGCAGCCAAGAGGTAGCCTACAATGAGCAGTTCTTC. Its translation: CASSQEVAYNEQFF.